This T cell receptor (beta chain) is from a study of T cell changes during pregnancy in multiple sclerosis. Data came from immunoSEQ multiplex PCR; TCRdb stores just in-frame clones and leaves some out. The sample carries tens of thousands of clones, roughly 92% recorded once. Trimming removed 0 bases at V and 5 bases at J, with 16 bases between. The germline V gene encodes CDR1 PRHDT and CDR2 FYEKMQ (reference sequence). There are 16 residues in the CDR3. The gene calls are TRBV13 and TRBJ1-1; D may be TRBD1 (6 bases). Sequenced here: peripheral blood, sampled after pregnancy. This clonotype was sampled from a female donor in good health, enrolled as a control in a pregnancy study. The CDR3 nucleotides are TGTGCCAGCAGCTTAGGCGGGGCAGGGGTGAGGACTGAAGCTTTCTTT. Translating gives CASSLGGAGVRTEAFF.